These 25 T cell receptor beta chains were sequenced from one sample in a study of CD8+CD57+ T cells in acquired aplastic anemia. Only patients with CD8+CD57+ cell expansion on flow cytometry were chosen for sequencing. It was genomic DNA that served as the template for profiling TCR beta VDJ and CDR3. TCRdb redid the calling of the reads with MiXCR, one entry per CDR3 protein. The data show under 250,000 distinct CDR3 sequences, roughly half seen once. The specimen sequenced was sorted CD4+, CD8+, or CD8+CD57+ T cells (not recorded which) from PBMCs. The receptors stem from a human donor with aplastic anemia.

J is TRBJ2-7 and V is TRBV20-1, with 15 bases lining up with TRBD2. CDR3 length: 16 residues. Germline V lookup: CDR1 DFQATT, CDR2 SNEGSKA (reference sequence). V gave up 6 bases and J gave up 4 bases; unmatched junction bases: 10. CDR3 DNA sequence: TGCAGTGCAATAAGGACTAGCGGGAGGGAGAGGTACGAGCAGTACTTC. Encoded protein: CSAIRTSGRERYEQYF.

This clonotype came up a few times. The genes are TRBV7-8 and TRBJ1-2; TRBD1 is a possible D gene (6 bases). V gave up 5 bases and J gave up 5 bases, with 24 bases separating them. Germline values: CDR1 SGHVS, CDR2 FQNEAQ. The CDR3 runs to 17 residues. The chain's CDR3 is CASSPYFGGGLTYGYTF. CDR3 coding DNA: TGTGCCAGCAGCCCATACTTTGGAGGGGGACTGACATATGGCTACACCTTC.

The J gene is TRBJ2-7, the V gene TRBV5-1, with 7 bases that match TRBD1. There are 15 residues in the CDR3. V was pared by 0 bases and J by 7 bases, with 10 bases of the junction left unmatched. The germline V gene encodes CDR1 SGHRS and CDR2 YFSETQ. The CDR3 reads CASSLATAGGWEQYF. CDR3 coding DNA: TGCGCCAGCAGCTTGGCCACGGCAGGGGGTTGGGAGCAGTACTTC. The complete variable domain, with remaining parts taken from reference TRBV5-1 and TRBJ2-7, reads KAGVTQTPRYLIKTRGQQVTLSCSPISGHRSVSWYQQTPGQGLQFLFEYFSETQRNKGNFPGRFSGRQFSNSRSEMNVSTLELGDSALYLCASSLATAGGWEQYFGPGTRLTVT.

Remarks on this clonotype: A much bigger clone sits one base away, suggesting this may be a read error. The V and J genes are TRBV5-5 and TRBJ1-1; D gene unclear. The CDR3 consists of 12 residues. Per the germline V gene, CDR1 is SGHKS and CDR2 is YYEKEE (reference sequence). V lost 4 bases and J 2 bases, leaving 6 bases between the germline ends. The CDR3 is CASSKVNTEAFF. The CDR3 coding sequence is TGTGCCAGCAGCAAGGTAAACACTGAAGCTTTCTTT.

This clonotype has at least ten counts. This chain connects TRBV20-1 to TRBJ2-7; D gene uncertain. Germline-derived CDR1 and CDR2 are DFQATT and SNEGSKA (reference sequence). The CDR3 loop spans 14 amino acids. V shed 0 bases and J shed 0 bases, with 9 bases lying between them. DNA for the CDR3: TGCAGTGCTAGAGACAGGCGATCCTCCTACGAGCAGTACTTC. This gives the protein CSARDRRSSYEQYF.

A remark on this clonotype: A much larger clone is a single base away; this may be a read error. The J gene is TRBJ2-7, the V gene TRBV7-3; D is ambiguous. The CDR3 is 11 amino acids. Germline V CDR1 and CDR2: SGHTA, FQGTGA. The CDR3 region is CAGSFYSWQYF. DNA for the CDR3: TGTGCCGGCAGCTTTTATTCGTGGCAGTACTTC.

The rearrangement joins TRBV20-1 to TRBJ2-7, with 10 bases that match TRBD2. Germline V lookup: CDR1 DFQATT, CDR2 SNEGSKA (reference sequence). The V and J ends lost 0 bases and 1 base, in that order; junction bases with no gene match: 9. The length of the CDR3 is 17 residues. The DNA for the CDR3 is TGCAGTGCTAGAGACCCCTCGACTAGCGGGCAATCCTACGAGCAGTACTTC. It is translated as CSARDPSTSGQSYEQYF.

This clonotype was counted ten times or more. V usage is TRBV5-6 and J usage is TRBJ1-1; D is ambiguous. This CDR3 contains 15 residues. Germline assignment: CDR1 SGHDT and CDR2 YYEEEE. Between the trimmed V and J ends, which lost 0 bases and 9 bases, there was a span of 18 bases. Here the CDR3 DNA reads TGTGCCAGCAGCTTGGCCACCGAGTTGGAGTTCAAAGCTTTCTTT. Its translation is CASSLATELEFKAFF.

As for this clonotype: A much larger clone lies a single base off, so this may be a read error. The rearrangement links TRBV6-5 to TRBJ1-1, with a tentative D call TRBD1 (6 bases). The CDR3 totals 12 residues. Trimming stripped 8 bases from V and 7 bases from J, with 14 bases between. Germline V lookup: CDR1 MNHEY, CDR2 SVGAGI. The CDR3 bases are TGTGCCAGCGGTACTGGGGGGCTTGAAGCTTTCTTT. It yields the protein CASGTGGLEAFF.

This clonotype appeared many times. This chain links TRBV27 with TRBJ2-5, with TRBD1 as a possible D gene (5 bases). V was pared by 5 bases and J by 7 bases, with 14 bases between. CDR3 length: 13 residues. Germline V gives CDR1 MNHEY, CDR2 SMNVEV (reference sequence). The chain's CDR3 is CASSPRAGRTQYF. The DNA of the CDR3 is TGTGCCAGCAGTCCCCGGGCAGGGCGGACCCAGTACTTC.

This chain connects TRBV10-3 to TRBJ2-3; 7 bases agree with TRBD1. Per the germline V gene, CDR1 is ENHRY and CDR2 is SYGVKD. After removal of 6 bases from V and 6 bases from J, the junction contained 6 bases not matched to a gene. The CDR3 runs 13 residues. As DNA, the CDR3 is TGTGCCATCAGGACAGGGTTTGATGATACGCAGTATTTT. Its protein is CAIRTGFDDTQYF.

This sequence joins TRBV7-2 and TRBJ1-2; tentative D call: TRBD1 (5 bases). With 6 bases removed from V and 7 bases from J, the gap between germline ends came to 9 bases. Germline CDR1 SGHTA, CDR2 FQGNSA. The CDR3 spans 11 residues. CDR3 sequence reads: CASRGEVGYTF. In DNA form, the CDR3 reads TGTGCCAGCAGGGGGGAGGTTGGCTACACCTTC.

J is TRBJ2-7 and V is TRBV20-1, with 10 nucleotides matching TRBD2. The V gene's germline CDR1 is DFQATT and CDR2 SNEGSKA (reference sequence). The CDR3 spans 15 residues. V shed 0 bases, J shed 8 bases, and the junction held 10 bases outside the gene matches. The CDR3 DNA reads as TGCAGTGCTAGAGATCGACAAGCGGGGGGGTTCAAGCAGTACTTC. Its protein is CSARDRQAGGFKQYF.

The V call is TRBV19, the J call TRBJ1-5; D remains unclear. The CDR3 spans 12 residues. The V gene's germline CDR1 is LNHDA and CDR2 SQIVND (reference sequence). V lost 2 bases and J 5 bases, leaving 4 bases between the germline ends. This CDR3 reads CASSIWDQPQHF. In nucleotides, the CDR3 is TGTGCCAGTAGTATATGGGATCAGCCCCAGCATTTT.

This clonotype appeared many times. J is TRBJ1-1 and V is TRBV11-2; D is unclear. This CDR3 has 13 amino acids. The germline V and J ends were trimmed by 5 bases and 6 bases, with 13 bases remaining between them. CDR1 is SGHAT and CDR2 is FQNNGV in the germline V gene. CDR3 protein: CASSREVVAEAFF. CDR3 nucleotides: TGTGCCAGCAGCCGGGAGGTTGTCGCTGAAGCTTTCTTT.

V and J are TRBV20-1 and TRBJ1-1, with D maybe TRBD1 (6 bases). Looked up from germline, CDR1 is DFQATT and CDR2 is SNEGSKA (reference sequence). CDR3 length: 12 amino acids. V lost 3 bases to trimming and J lost 3 bases, with 8 bases between them. The CDR3, as DNA: TGCAGTGCTAGTAGGGGGGACACTGAAGCTTTCTTT. As protein: CSASRGDTEAFF.

This clonotype was recorded only once. The rearrangement links TRBV4-1 to TRBJ1-1; D may be TRBD1 (6 bases). In germline, CDR1 is MGHRA, CDR2 YSYEKL. The CDR3 spans 15 residues. Trimming pared 4 bases from V and 7 bases from J, leaving 19 bases between. The CDR3 is CASSPRSGGLVEAFF. The CDR3 region has the DNA TGCGCCAGCAGCCCCCGTTCGGGGGGCCTGGTTGAAGCTTTCTTT.

In this sample, this clonotype turned up many times. This chain joins TRBV5-6 and TRBJ2-7; D ambiguous. This CDR3 is 15 amino acids long. Germline assignment: CDR1 SGHDT and CDR2 YYEEEE. Trimming shortened V by 2 bases and J by 2 bases, and 14 bases separated the two germline ends. The CDR3 sequence is CASSFYGPGTYEQYF. In DNA form, the CDR3 reads TGTGCCAGCAGCTTTTATGGGCCTGGGACCTACGAGCAGTACTTC.

This clonotype has ten or more counts. This chain joins TRBV5-6 and TRBJ1-5, with D perhaps matching TRBD1 (5 bases). The CDR3 runs 16 residues. With 4 bases removed from V and 0 bases from J, the gap between germline ends came to 14 bases. The germline V gene encodes CDR1 SGHDT and CDR2 YYEEEE. CDR3 nucleotides: TGTGCCAGCAGCAAAACGACAGCCTATAGCAATCAGCCCCAGCATTTT. It yields the protein CASSKTTAYSNQPQHF.

Concerning this clonotype itself: At one boundary the junction diverges from the germline segment, which might be a read error. The chain is built from TRBV24-1 and TRBJ1-2; 11 nucleotides align to TRBD1. The CDR3 consists of 17 residues. The germline V gene has CDR1 KGHDR and CDR2 SFDVKD. Here the CDR3 reads CASSPGTGGINYVEGTF. The DNA of the CDR3 is TGTGCCAGCAGTCCTGGGACAGGGGGGATTAACTATGTTGAGGGAACCTTC.

A note on this clonotype: The junction and the germline gene differ at one end; a read error may be behind it. The CDR3 here is CASTSDRTSRNTIYF. The CDR3, as DNA: TGTGCCAGCACCTCGGACAGGACCTCTCGAAACACCATATATTTT. The chain couples TRBV6-5 to TRBJ1-3, with TRBD1 identical over 7 bases. Germline V lookup: CDR1 MNHEY, CDR2 SVGAGI. This CDR3 has 15 residues.

The CDR3 region is CSARDGGSGGYTF. CDR3 coding DNA: TGCAGTGCTAGAGATGGCGGAAGCGGAGGCTACACCTTC. J is TRBJ1-2 and V is TRBV20-1, with D unclear. Between the trimmed V and J ends, which lost 0 bases and 8 bases, there was a span of 13 bases. The length of the CDR3 is 13 residues. Germline assignment: CDR1 DFQATT and CDR2 SNEGSKA (reference sequence).

The gene calls are TRBV20-1 and TRBJ2-7; D unresolved. Germline-derived CDR1 and CDR2 are DFQATT and SNEGSKA (reference sequence). The length of the CDR3 is 12 residues. CDR3 region: CSARLDGYEQYF. The CDR3, as DNA: TGCAGCGCCAGACTGGATGGCTACGAGCAGTACTTC.

This chain joins TRBV12-3 or TRBV12-4 and TRBJ2-1, with a possible D match to TRBD2 (5 bases). The CDR3 totals 14 residues. V gave up 1 base and J gave up 12 bases, with 16 bases separating them. CDR3 DNA: TGTGCCAGCAGTTTAGAGTCTAGCACAGATACGCAGTTCTTC. It codes for CASSLESSTDTQFF.

This clonotype was counted at least ten times. CDR3 region: CASSGGGSADTQYF. The DNA of the CDR3 is TGTGCCAGCAGTGGGGGCGGTTCCGCGGATACGCAGTATTTT. The rearrangement uses TRBV6-4 and TRBJ2-3; D is perhaps TRBD1 (5 bases). V shed 4 bases and J shed 6 bases, with 14 bases lying between them. Germline CDR1 and CDR2: MRHNA and SNTAGT. This CDR3 region has 14 residues.